A selection of T cell receptor beta chains follows, all from one sample in a study of blood T cell repertoires in COVID-19. Only in-frame clones appear in the TCRdb table, and some are missing; sequencing was by immunoSEQ multiplex PCR. The data contain about 80,000 clones, around 79% of them seen just once; the ten biggest clones take up around 12%. The material sequenced was peripheral blood. The receptor set was obtained from a man older than 75 with acute or convalescent COVID-19. CDR3s include the opening cysteine and the closing phenylalanine or tryptophan. A D gene is named only where the DNA matches it firmly. Part of the rows lack a size; the others show once, few, many or a class for expanded clones.

>TRBJ2-3|-|TRBD2|TRBV3-1/TRBV3-2
CASSYGELAGKNTQYF
TGTGCCAGCAGCTACGGGGAACTAGCGGGGAAAAATACGCAGTATTTT
>TRBJ1-2|-|-|TRBV6-1
CASSEWAGGYTF
TGTGCCAGCAGTGAATGGGCGGGTGGCTACACCTTC
>TRBJ2-1|-|TRBD2|TRBV15
CATSRDPLAGGYNEQFF
TGTGCCACCAGCAGAGATCCTCTAGCGGGGGGGTACAATGAGCAGTTCTTC
>TRBJ2-7|-|TRBD2|TRBV3-1/TRBV3-2
CASSQRATRGAPYEQYF
TGTGCCAGCAGCCAAAGAGCAACGCGGGGGGCTCCCTACGAGCAGTACTTC
>TRBJ2-5|-|TRBD1|TRBV10-1
CASSERQGFGETQYF
TGCGCCAGCAGTGAGCGACAGGGGTTCGGAGAGACCCAGTACTTC
>TRBJ1-3|-|-|TRBV6-5
CASSYSVLFSGNTIYF
TGTGCCAGCAGTTACTCAGTACTGTTCTCTGGAAACACCATATATTTT
>TRBJ2-3|-|TRBD2|TRBV3-1/TRBV3-2
CASSQVSGGAKTDTQYF
TGTGCCAGCAGCCAAGTGAGCGGGGGGGCTAAAACAGATACGCAGTATTTT
>TRBJ1-1|-|TRBD1|TRBV14
CASSSTTGYPEAFF
TGTGCCAGCAGCAGTACGACAGGGTACCCTGAAGCTTTCTTT
>TRBJ2-5|-|-|TRBV27
CASSLSGEETQYF
TGTGCCAGCAGTTTATCAGGGGAAGAGACCCAGTACTTC
>TRBJ2-1|-|TRBD1|TRBV19
CASSTQIRDRGYNEQFF
TGTGCCAGTAGTACTCAAATCCGGGACAGGGGTTACAATGAGCAGTTCTTC
>TRBJ1-6|once|-|TRBV6-4
CASSERGSEDSYNSPLHF
TGTGCCAGCAGTGAAAGGGGGTCAGAAGACTCCTATAATTCACCCCTCCACTTT
>TRBJ1-1|-|-|TRBV6-6
CASTESYNTEAFF
TGTGCCAGCACCGAGTCGTACAACACTGAAGCTTTCTTT
>TRBJ2-5|-|TRBD2|TRBV9
CASSVAGAGGGETQYF
TGTGCCAGCAGCGTAGCGGGAGCGGGGGGCGGGGAGACCCAGTACTTC
>TRBJ1-2|-|-|TRBV30
CAWREKTLVYGYTF
TGTGCCTGGAGGGAGAAGACCCTAGTCTATGGCTACACCTTC
>TRBJ2-5|-|-|TRBV7-3
CASSPGPRETQYF
TGTGCCAGCAGCCCGGGTCCTAGGGAGACCCAGTACTTC
>TRBJ1-3|few|-|TRBV19
CASSIAAGMPGNTIYF
TGTGCCAGTAGTATAGCCGCAGGGATGCCGGGAAACACCATATATTTT
>TRBJ2-5|-|-|TRBV11-3
CASSLADSSGGETQYF
TGTGCCAGCAGCTTAGCGGACAGCAGTGGTGGTGAGACCCAGTACTTC
>TRBJ2-1|-|TRBD2|TRBV10-3
CAISDRGGGRYNEQFF
TGTGCCATCAGTGATAGGGGCGGGGGGCGGTACAATGAGCAGTTCTTC
>TRBJ2-7|-|-|TRBV20-1
CSASKGPERYF
TGCAGTGCTAGTAAGGGGCCGGAGAGGTACTTC
>TRBJ1-4|-|-|TRBV2
CASRGTTEKLFF
TGTGCCAGCAGAGGGACTACAGAAAAACTGTTTTTT
>TRBJ1-1|-|-|TRBV24-1
CATRAGGSNTEAFF
TGTGCCACCAGGGCTGGGGGGTCGAACACTGAAGCTTTCTTT
>TRBJ1-2|few|-|TRBV27
CASSPGSRYGYTF
TGTGCCAGCAGTCCGGGGTCCAGATATGGCTACACCTTC
>TRBJ1-1|-|TRBD1|TRBV6-6
CASSMGQGALNTEAFF
TGTGCCAGCAGTATGGGACAGGGGGCGCTGAACACTGAAGCTTTCTTT
>TRBJ1-5|-|-|TRBV2
CASNFRRDQPQHF
TGTGCCAGCAATTTCAGGAGGGATCAGCCCCAGCATTTT
>TRBJ1-6|-|TRBD1|TRBV28
CASSSTGTGGFNSPLHF
TGTGCCAGCAGTTCCACCGGGACAGGGGGCTTTAATTCACCCCTCCACTTT
>TRBJ1-6|-|-|TRBV25-1
CASTQGSYNSPLHF
TGTGCCAGCACCCAGGGGTCATATAATTCACCCCTCCACTTT
>TRBJ2-3|-|TRBD1|TRBV25-1
CASSTGGGTDTQYF
TGTGCCAGCAGTACAGGGGGCGGCACAGATACGCAGTATTTT
>TRBJ1-2|-|TRBD1|TRBV19
CASSILTGETYGYTF
TGTGCCAGTAGTATACTAACAGGGGAGACCTATGGCTACACCTTC
>TRBJ2-2|-|TRBD1|TRBV2
CASRRQGNTGELFF
TGTGCCAGCAGAAGACAGGGTAACACCGGGGAGCTGTTTTTT
>TRBJ1-5|-|-|TRBV2
CASSESRDQPQHF
TGTGCCAGCAGTGAGAGCAGGGATCAGCCCCAGCATTTT
>TRBJ2-1|-|-|TRBV6-5
CASSYVLSSYNEQFF
TGTGCCAGCAGTTACGTCCTCAGCTCCTACAATGAGCAGTTCTTC
>TRBJ1-4|-|-|TRBV5-1
CASTPQGSDEKLFF
TGCGCCAGCACTCCACAGGGCTCCGACGAAAAACTGTTTTTT
>TRBJ1-2|-|-|TRBV18
CASSPSGDGYTF
TGTGCCAGCTCACCATCGGGGGATGGCTACACCTTC
>TRBJ1-5|-|-|TRBV19
CASSIGWGLSNQPQHF
TGTGCCAGTAGTATCGGATGGGGGCTTAGCAATCAGCCCCAGCATTTT
>TRBJ2-1|-|TRBD2|TRBV2
CASNSGQSSYNEQFF
TGTGCCAGCAATAGCGGGCAGAGCTCCTACAATGAGCAGTTCTTC
>TRBJ2-6|-|-|TRBV6-5
CASSYSGTPGSVLTF
TGTGCCAGCAGTTACTCGGGGACTCCAGGCTCCGTCCTGACTTTC
>TRBJ2-2|-|TRBD1|TRBV5-1
CASSWTGGGVTGELFF
TGCGCCAGCAGCTGGACAGGGGGCGGCGTCACCGGGGAGCTGTTTTTT
>TRBJ1-2|once|TRBD1|TRBV14
CASSQDMRDRGNGYTF
TGTGCCAGCAGCCAAGATATGCGGGACAGGGGTAATGGCTACACCTTC
>TRBJ1-5|-|-|TRBV3-1/TRBV3-2
CASSQDLGGGFQHF
TGTGCCAGCAGCCAAGATCTTGGGGGGGGGTTCCAGCATTTT
>TRBJ1-1|-|-|TRBV30
CAWSVRGGGTEAFF
TGTGCCTGGAGTGTACGTGGGGGCGGTACTGAAGCTTTCTTT
>TRBJ1-1|few|TRBD1|TRBV5-8
CASSTGDLIWNTEAFF
TGTGCCAGCAGTACAGGGGATCTGATTTGGAACACTGAAGCTTTCTTT
>TRBJ1-2|-|TRBD1|TRBV6-6
CASSIQGDYGYTF
TGTGCCAGCAGTATACAGGGGGACTATGGCTACACCTTC
>TRBJ1-5|-|-|TRBV2
CASSERGGSNQPQHF
TGTGCCAGCAGTGAAAGGGGCGGCAGCAATCAGCCCCAGCATTTT
>TRBJ2-2|-|TRBD2|TRBV12-3/TRBV12-4
CASSPGGSGELFF
TGTGCCAGCAGTCCCGGGGGGTCCGGGGAGCTGTTTTTT
>TRBJ1-1|-|-|TRBV7-9
CASSLQGNTEAFF
TGTGCCAGCAGCTTACAGGGTAACACTGAAGCTTTCTTT
>TRBJ2-1|-|-|TRBV11-3
CASSLDRRRGRSYNEQFF
TGTGCCAGCAGCTTAGATCGGAGGAGGGGGCGATCCTACAATGAGCAGTTCTTC
>TRBJ2-5|-|-|TRBV5-1
CASSSRETQYF
TGCGCCAGCAGCTCGCGGGAGACCCAGTACTTC
>TRBJ1-5|-|-|TRBV5-1
CASSPGGESGNQPQHF
TGCGCCAGCAGCCCGGGGGGGGAGTCGGGCAATCAGCCCCAGCATTTT
>TRBJ1-1|-|-|TRBV4-2
CASSQDLRGGTEAFF
TGTGCCAGCAGCCAAGATCTCAGGGGAGGGACTGAAGCTTTCTTT
>TRBJ2-3|-|-|TRBV7-3
CASSLAGPSTDTQYF
TGTGCCAGCAGCTTAGCGGGACCTAGCACAGATACGCAGTATTTT
>TRBJ2-7|-|TRBD1|TRBV9
CASSVEGAAFYEQYF
TGTGCCAGCAGCGTAGAGGGGGCCGCCTTCTACGAGCAGTACTTC
>TRBJ1-3|-|-|TRBV6-5
CASSNALSSGNTIYF
TGTGCCAGCAGTAACGCACTAAGCTCTGGAAACACCATATATTTT